These T cell receptor beta chains were read from a single sample in a study of blood T cell repertoires in COVID-19. Produced via immunoSEQ multiplex PCR; TCRdb's table is partial and in-frame only. The data contain 130,000 to 150,000 clones, about four fifths of them singletons. The source material was PBMCs or T cells enriched from blood (not recorded which). These receptors were collected from a man over 45 who had recovered from COVID-19. Each CDR3 is given with its conserved first and last residue. A D gene is named only where the DNA matches it firmly. Rows give clone size only sometimes, using once, few, many, or a class for an expanded clone.

abundance | d_gene | j_gene | v_gene | CDR3nt | CDR3aa
- | TRBD1 | TRBJ1-5 | TRBV10-1 | TGCGCCAGCAGGGAGGACAGGGGGCTGGTTCAGCCCCAGCATTTT | CASREDRGLVQPQHF
- | TRBD2 | TRBJ2-5 | TRBV6-5 | TGTGCCAGCCGCGGGGGGGCCTTAGAGACCCAGTACTTC | CASRGGALETQYF
- | - | TRBJ2-3 | TRBV6-5 | TGTGCCAGCAGCAACACCCAGGCTAGCGACATCCCGTATTTT | CASSNTQASDIPYF
- | TRBD1 | TRBJ1-5 | TRBV20-1 | TGCAGTGCTAGTGGGACAGGGGGCCGATATAGCAATCAGCCCCAGCATTTT | CSASGTGGRYSNQPQHF
many | - | TRBJ2-3 | TRBV18 | TGTGCCAGCTCATCGACTTTAGCAGCCGGCACAGATACGCAGTATTTT | CASSSTLAAGTDTQYF
- | TRBD2 | TRBJ2-1 | TRBV6-4 | TGTGCCAGCAGCCCACAAACCCTAGCGGGGGTGGTCAATGAGCAGTTCTTC | CASSPQTLAGVVNEQFF
- | - | TRBJ2-3 | TRBV6-2/TRBV6-3 | TGTGCCAGCAGTTACGGTGAGCTTAGCACAGATACGCAGTATTTT | CASSYGELSTDTQYF
- | - | TRBJ2-7 | TRBV7-9 | TGTGCCAGCAGCTTAGCGCGTACGGGGGAATACTACGAGCAGTACTTC | CASSLARTGEYYEQYF
- | TRBD1 | TRBJ2-1 | TRBV2 | TGTGCCAGCAGTTCCCGGACAGGACCTTACAATGAGCAGTTCTTC | CASSSRTGPYNEQFF
few | - | TRBJ1-3 | TRBV27 | TGTGCCAGCAGTGTGGGGATGGGGCGAAACACCATATATTTT | CASSVGMGRNTIYF
- | TRBD1 | TRBJ1-2 | TRBV28 | TGTGCCAGCAGTTCGGCCGGGACAGGGGGAGATAACTATGGCTACACCTTC | CASSSAGTGGDNYGYTF
- | - | TRBJ1-1 | TRBV6-5 | TGTGCCAGCAGTTTTGTCACGGGGAACACTGAAGCTTTCTTT | CASSFVTGNTEAFF
- | - | TRBJ2-1 | TRBV7-2 | TGTGCCAGCAGCTTAGAGGGGACTCCCAGAGCACAGTTCTTC | CASSLEGTPRAQFF
- | TRBD1 | TRBJ2-7 | TRBV5-1 | TGCGCCAGCAGCTTGGAGGGACAGGGACCTCTTAGGTACTTC | CASSLEGQGPLRYF
- | - | TRBJ1-5 | TRBV27 | TGTGCCAGCAGTTTATATCGGGATCAGCCCCAGCATTTT | CASSLYRDQPQHF
once | - | TRBJ1-6 | TRBV27 | TGTGCCAGCACCCACGTCCGGGACACAAGCTCCTATAATTCACCCCTCCACTTT | CASTHVRDTSSYNSPLHF
- | - | TRBJ2-2 | TRBV6-4 | TGTGCCAGCAGTGTCACCTATACCGGGGAGCTGTTTTTT | CASSVTYTGELFF
- | TRBD1 | TRBJ1-2 | TRBV6-1 | TGTGCCAGCAGTGAAGCAGGGACAGGGGGCCGAGGCTACACCTTC | CASSEAGTGGRGYTF
- | - | TRBJ1-3 | TRBV7-2 | TGTGCCAGCAGCCCGGGACTTTACTCTGGAAACACCATATATTTT | CASSPGLYSGNTIYF
- | - | TRBJ2-7 | TRBV6-5 | TGTGCCAGCAGTTACTCGCAAGCGGAACCCTACGAGCAGTACTTC | CASSYSQAEPYEQYF
- | TRBD2 | TRBJ2-7 | TRBV27 | TGTGCCAGCAGTTTATGGTCTAGCGGGGCCTACGAGCAGTACTTC | CASSLWSSGAYEQYF
- | - | TRBJ2-7 | TRBV5-1 | TGCGCCAGCAGCTTGGGACAACAGGTAACCTACGAGCAGTACTTC | CASSLGQQVTYEQYF
once | - | TRBJ2-7 | TRBV27 | TGTGCCAGCAGTTTCCTATCCTCCATCTACGAGCAGTACTTC | CASSFLSSIYEQYF
- | TRBD2 | TRBJ2-7 | TRBV14 | TGTGCCAGCAGCTTTGGACTAGCGGGCTACGAGCAGTACTTC | CASSFGLAGYEQYF
- | - | TRBJ2-7 | TRBV6-5 | TGTGCCAGCAGTTCCCAGGAGGGAGGAAGCTACGAGCAGTACTTC | CASSSQEGGSYEQYF
- | - | TRBJ1-4 | TRBV6-5 | TGTGCCAGCAGCGATCGCATGGGGGCGGGCGAAAAACTGTTTTTT | CASSDRMGAGEKLFF
- | - | TRBJ2-1 | TRBV5-4 | TGTGCCAGCAGCCGAACGACTAGATTTGAGCAGTTCTTC | CASSRTTRFEQFF
- | - | TRBJ1-1 | TRBV24-1 | TGTGCCACCAAACCTACACAGGGTCGGGAAGCTTTCTTT | CATKPTQGREAFF
- | TRBD1 | TRBJ2-7 | TRBV5-1 | TGCGCCAGCACCCGACAGGGGGCTAACGAGCAGTACTTC | CASTRQGANEQYF
- | TRBD1 | TRBJ2-2 | TRBV5-6 | TGTGCCAGCAGCCCTAACAGGGGGCGTTCGCCCGGGGAGCTGTTTTTT | CASSPNRGRSPGELFF
- | TRBD2 | TRBJ2-1 | TRBV30 | TGTGCCTGGAGTGTCGCGACTAGCGGTATCAATGAGCAGTTCTTC | CAWSVATSGINEQFF
- | - | TRBJ1-3 | TRBV6-5 | TGTGCCAGCCGTTGGCAGGGCTCTGGAAACACCATATATTTT | CASRWQGSGNTIYF
- | TRBD2 | TRBJ2-5 | TRBV6-7 | TGTGCCAGCAGTCTCGATGACCCCGGGACTAGCGGGGGGGAGACCCAGTACTTC | CASSLDDPGTSGGETQYF
- | TRBD1 | TRBJ1-2 | TRBV2 | TGTGCCAGCATGTGGACAGGGGGCAGTGATGGCTACACCTTC | CASMWTGGSDGYTF
- | TRBD2 | TRBJ2-4 | TRBV7-2 | TGTGCCAGCAGCACCACCCTCCCCTCTAGCGGGGGGGCCAAAAACATTCAGTACTTC | CASSTTLPSSGGAKNIQYF
- | - | TRBJ2-7 | TRBV7-3 | TGTGCCAGCAGCTCCCAGGCCAGCACCTCCTACGAGCAGTACTTC | CASSSQASTSYEQYF
- | TRBD1 | TRBJ2-7 | TRBV7-2 | TGTGCCAGCAGCGCGACAGGGAGCTCCTACGAGCAGTACTTC | CASSATGSSYEQYF
once | - | TRBJ1-1 | TRBV7-9 | TGTGCCAGCAGCCCTTTTAACACTGAAGCTTTCTTT | CASSPFNTEAFF
once | TRBD2 | TRBJ2-5 | TRBV5-1 | TGCGCCAGCAGCTTGGCGACTAGCGGGGGTCGGGTAGAGACCCAGTACTTC | CASSLATSGGRVETQYF
- | - | TRBJ1-2 | TRBV19 | TGTGCCAGTAGTATAGATCCTTACAGGGCTGAGGGCTACACCTTC | CASSIDPYRAEGYTF
once | - | TRBJ1-5 | TRBV2 | TGTGCCAGCCAACAGGGTACTAATCAGCCCCAGCATTTT | CASQQGTNQPQHF
few | - | TRBJ1-6 | TRBV5-8 | TGTGCCAGCAGCCCCGGAGGGACCCATAATTCACCCCTCCACTTT | CASSPGGTHNSPLHF